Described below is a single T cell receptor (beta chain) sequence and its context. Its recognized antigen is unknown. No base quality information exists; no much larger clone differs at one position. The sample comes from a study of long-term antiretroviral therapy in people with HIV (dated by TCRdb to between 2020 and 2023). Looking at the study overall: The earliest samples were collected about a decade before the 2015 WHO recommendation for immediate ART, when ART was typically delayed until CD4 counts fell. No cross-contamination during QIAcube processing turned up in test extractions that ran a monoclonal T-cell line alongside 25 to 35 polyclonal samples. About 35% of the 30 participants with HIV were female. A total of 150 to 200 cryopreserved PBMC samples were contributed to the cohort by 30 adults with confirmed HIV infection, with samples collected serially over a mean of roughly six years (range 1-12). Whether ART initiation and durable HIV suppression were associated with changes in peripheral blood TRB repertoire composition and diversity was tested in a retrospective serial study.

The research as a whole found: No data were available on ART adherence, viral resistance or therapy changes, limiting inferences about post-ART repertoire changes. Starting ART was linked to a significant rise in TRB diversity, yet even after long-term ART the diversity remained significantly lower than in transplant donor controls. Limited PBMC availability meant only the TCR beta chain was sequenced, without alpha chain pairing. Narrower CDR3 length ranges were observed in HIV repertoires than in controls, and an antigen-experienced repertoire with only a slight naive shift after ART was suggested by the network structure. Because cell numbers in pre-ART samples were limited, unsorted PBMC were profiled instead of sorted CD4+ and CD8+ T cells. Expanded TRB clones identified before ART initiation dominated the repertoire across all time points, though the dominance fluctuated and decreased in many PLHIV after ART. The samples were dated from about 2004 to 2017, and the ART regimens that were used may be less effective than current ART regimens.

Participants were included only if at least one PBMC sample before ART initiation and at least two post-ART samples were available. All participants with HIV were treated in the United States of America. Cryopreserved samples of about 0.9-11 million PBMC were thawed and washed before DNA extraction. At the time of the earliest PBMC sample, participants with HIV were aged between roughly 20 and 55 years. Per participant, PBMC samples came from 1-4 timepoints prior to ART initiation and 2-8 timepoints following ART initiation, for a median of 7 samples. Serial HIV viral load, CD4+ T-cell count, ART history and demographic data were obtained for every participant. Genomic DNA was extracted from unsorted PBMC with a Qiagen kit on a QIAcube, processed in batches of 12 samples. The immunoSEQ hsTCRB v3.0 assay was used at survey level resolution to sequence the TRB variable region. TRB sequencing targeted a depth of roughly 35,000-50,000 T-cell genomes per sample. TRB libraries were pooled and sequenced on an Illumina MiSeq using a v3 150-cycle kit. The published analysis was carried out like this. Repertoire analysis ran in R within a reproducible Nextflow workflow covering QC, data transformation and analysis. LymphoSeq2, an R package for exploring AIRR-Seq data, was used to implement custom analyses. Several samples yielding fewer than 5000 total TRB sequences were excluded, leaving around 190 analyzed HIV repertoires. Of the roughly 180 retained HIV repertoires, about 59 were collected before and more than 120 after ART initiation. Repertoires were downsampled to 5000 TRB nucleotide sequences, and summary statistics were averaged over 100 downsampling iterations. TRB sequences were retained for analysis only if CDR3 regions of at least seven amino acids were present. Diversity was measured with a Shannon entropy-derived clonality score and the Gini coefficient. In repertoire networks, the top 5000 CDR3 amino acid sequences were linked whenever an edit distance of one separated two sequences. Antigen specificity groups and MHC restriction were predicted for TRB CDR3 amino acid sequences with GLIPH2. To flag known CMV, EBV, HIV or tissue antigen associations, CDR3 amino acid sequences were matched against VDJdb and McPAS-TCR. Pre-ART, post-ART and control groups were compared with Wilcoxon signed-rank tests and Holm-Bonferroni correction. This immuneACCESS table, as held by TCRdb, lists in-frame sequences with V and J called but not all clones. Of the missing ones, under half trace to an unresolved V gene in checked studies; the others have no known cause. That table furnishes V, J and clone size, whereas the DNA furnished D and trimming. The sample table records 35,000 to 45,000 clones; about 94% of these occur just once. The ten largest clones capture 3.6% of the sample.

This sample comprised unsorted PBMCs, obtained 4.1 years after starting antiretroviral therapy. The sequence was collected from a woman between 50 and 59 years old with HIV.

DNA sequence: TGTGCCAGCAGTAATACAGGGGCGCAGGACTATGGCTACACCTTC. The resulting protein is CASSNTGAQDYGYTF. The chain is made from TRBV5-8 and TRBJ1-2; 7 middle bases align to TRBD1. The CDR3 goes from the cysteine to the phenylalanine over 15 residues. CDR3 DNA only is kept here, 45 bases in frame from base 1. As encoded in the germline V gene, CDR1 is SGHTS while CDR2 is YDEGEE. Clipping removes 5 bases from V and 3 bases from J, with 10 as the unmatched junction base count.